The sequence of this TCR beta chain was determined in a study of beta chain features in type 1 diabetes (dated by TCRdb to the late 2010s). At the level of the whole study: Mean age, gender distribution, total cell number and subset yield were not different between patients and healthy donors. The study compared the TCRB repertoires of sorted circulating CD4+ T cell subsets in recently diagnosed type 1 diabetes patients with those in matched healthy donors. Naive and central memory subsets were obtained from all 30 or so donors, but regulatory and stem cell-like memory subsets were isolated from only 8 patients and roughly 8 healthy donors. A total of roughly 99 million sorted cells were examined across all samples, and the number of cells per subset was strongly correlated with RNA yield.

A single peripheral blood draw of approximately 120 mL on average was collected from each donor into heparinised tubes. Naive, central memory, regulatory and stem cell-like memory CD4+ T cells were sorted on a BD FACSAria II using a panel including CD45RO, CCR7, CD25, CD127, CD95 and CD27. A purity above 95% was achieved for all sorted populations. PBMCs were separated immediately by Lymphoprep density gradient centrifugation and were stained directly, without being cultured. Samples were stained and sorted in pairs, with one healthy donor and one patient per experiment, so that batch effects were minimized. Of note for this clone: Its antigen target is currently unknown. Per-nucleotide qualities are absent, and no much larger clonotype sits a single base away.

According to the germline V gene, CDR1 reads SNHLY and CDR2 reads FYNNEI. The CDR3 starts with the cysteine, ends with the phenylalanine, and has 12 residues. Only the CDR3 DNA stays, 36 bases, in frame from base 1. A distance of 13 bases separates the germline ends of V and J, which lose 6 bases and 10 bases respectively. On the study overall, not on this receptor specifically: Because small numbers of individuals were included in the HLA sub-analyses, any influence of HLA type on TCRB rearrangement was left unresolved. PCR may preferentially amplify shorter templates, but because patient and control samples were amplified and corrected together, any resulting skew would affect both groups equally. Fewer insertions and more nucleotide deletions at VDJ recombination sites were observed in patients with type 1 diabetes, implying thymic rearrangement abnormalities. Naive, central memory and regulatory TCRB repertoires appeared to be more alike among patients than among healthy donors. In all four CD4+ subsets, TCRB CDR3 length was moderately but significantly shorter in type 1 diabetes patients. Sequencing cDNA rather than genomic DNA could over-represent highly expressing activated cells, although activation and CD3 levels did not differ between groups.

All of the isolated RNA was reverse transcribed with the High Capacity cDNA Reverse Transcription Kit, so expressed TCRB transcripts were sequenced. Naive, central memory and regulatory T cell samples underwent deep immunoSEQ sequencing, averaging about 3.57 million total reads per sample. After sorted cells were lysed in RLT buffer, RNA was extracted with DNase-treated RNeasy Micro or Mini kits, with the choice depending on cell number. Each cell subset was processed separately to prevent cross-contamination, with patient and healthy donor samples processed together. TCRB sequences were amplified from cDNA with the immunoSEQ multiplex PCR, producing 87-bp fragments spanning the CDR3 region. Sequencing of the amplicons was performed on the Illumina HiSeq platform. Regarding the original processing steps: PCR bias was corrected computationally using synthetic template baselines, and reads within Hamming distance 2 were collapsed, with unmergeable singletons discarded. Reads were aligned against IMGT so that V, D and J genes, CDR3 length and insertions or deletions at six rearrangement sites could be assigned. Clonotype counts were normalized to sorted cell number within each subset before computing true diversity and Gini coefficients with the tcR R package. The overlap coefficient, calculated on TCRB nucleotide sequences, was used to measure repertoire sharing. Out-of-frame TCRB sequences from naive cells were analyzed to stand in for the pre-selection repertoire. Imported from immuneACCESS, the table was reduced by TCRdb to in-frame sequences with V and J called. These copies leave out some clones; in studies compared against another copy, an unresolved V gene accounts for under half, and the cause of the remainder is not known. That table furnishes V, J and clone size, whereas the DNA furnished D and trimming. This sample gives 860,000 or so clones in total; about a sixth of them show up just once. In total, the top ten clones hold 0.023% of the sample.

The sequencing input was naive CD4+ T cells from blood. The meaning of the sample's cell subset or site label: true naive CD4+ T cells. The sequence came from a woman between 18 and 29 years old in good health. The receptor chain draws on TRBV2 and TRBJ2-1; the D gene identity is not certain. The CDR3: CASSATFGEQFF. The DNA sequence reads TGTGCCAGCAGCGCGACCTTTGGAGAGCAGTTCTTC.